This T cell receptor beta chain was documented in a study of blood T cell repertoires in COVID-19 (dated by TCRdb to about 2020). The study in broad terms: Samples covering the acute and convalescent phases of COVID-19 were provided by collaborators in the United States, Italy and Spain. Where HLA class I and class II types were available, the types were taken from metadata supplied by the sample provider, not from assay-based typing. Subjects who had been exposed to COVID-19, were actively infected with it, or had recovered from it provided the deeply sampled blood TCRbeta repertoires that made up the dataset. The samples were drawn from the first 160 participants of the ongoing ImmuneRACE study and from over a thousand subjects provided by 6 global collaborators. The sample metadata nearly always contained a de-identified subject ID, COVID-19 status, age in years and sex. The repertoires were released in a freely available public database meant as a resource for research on the immune response to SARS-CoV-2. The material from the prospective study consisted of cDNA or gDNA derived from T cells, B-cell-depleted T cells, or PBMCs. Results and caveats for the whole study, not just this receptor: The amount of clinical and demographic metadata varied by source and participant and was provided uncurated.

Trimming costs V 4 bases and J 2 bases, and their ends lie 10 bases apart. CDR1 and CDR2 are read off the germline V gene as SQVTM and ANQGSEA. The CDR3 runs 13 residues from the cysteine to the phenylalanine. Only CDR3 DNA is held: 39 bases, read in frame from base 1. With respect to this clone: Its target antigen remains unknown. Per-nucleotide qualities are absent, and no much larger clonotype sits a single base away.

TCRbeta CDR3 regions were amplified from genomic DNA using the immunoSEQ Assay, a bias-controlled multiplex PCR. For the original study's pipeline: Nucleated cell counts per sample were estimated from amplification of reference gene primers within the assay. To quantify the absolute abundance of each unique TCRbeta CDR3 rearrangement, sequence reads were collapsed and filtered. For each sample, productive Simpson clonality was calculated as the square root of Simpson's diversity index over productive rearrangements. TCRdb took over this immuneACCESS table, retaining in-frame rearrangements with V and J assigned. Such tables are incomplete; in checked studies, under half of the missing clones stem from an unresolved V gene, and the remainder is unexplained. From that table come the V and J calls and clone size; the DNA was used to work out D and trimming. Here the sample has about 190,000 clones; less than 90% occur a single time. The ten largest clones add up to 1.1% of the sample.

The collaborating institutions used their own protocols to collect whole blood in K2EDTA tubes. For TCRbeta analysis, collaborators shipped samples in one of three forms: frozen whole blood, isolated PBMCs, or DNA extracted from either of those sample types. The receptor chain draws on TRBV29-1 and TRBJ2-3; matching of 6 bases hints at TRBD2 as the D gene. This sequence originates from a man aged 30 to 39 with acute or convalescent COVID-19. The sample comprised peripheral blood. In nucleotides, the sequence is TGCAGCGTTGCGGGAGATCACACAGATACGCAGTATTTT. Its translation reads: CSVAGDHTDTQYF.